These T cell receptor beta chains were read from a single sample in a study of beta chain features in type 1 diabetes. Only in-frame clones appear in the TCRdb table, and some are missing; sequencing was by immunoSEQ multiplex PCR. There are a few hundred thousand clones in the sample; around 13% occur only once, and less than 0.02% lies in the top ten. Sequences were obtained from naive CD4+ T cells from blood. The receptors were sampled from a man between 18 and 29 years old in good health. CDR3s include the opening cysteine and the closing phenylalanine or tryptophan. D genes are given only for firm matches. Clone size is stated in some rows and not others, as once, few, many or a class when expanded.

j_gene	len	d_gene	abundance	v_gene	CDR3aa	CDR3nt
TRBJ1-2	15	NA	NA	TRBV7-3	CASSLGGYQSYGYTF	TGTGCCAGCAGCTTAGGAGGGTACCAAAGCTATGGCTACACCTTC
TRBJ2-5	16	TRBD2	few	TRBV7-3	CASSPAESGTYETQYF	TGTGCCAGCAGCCCCGCCGAGAGCGGGACTTACGAGACCCAGTACTTC
TRBJ2-7	17	NA	NA	TRBV5-1	CASSLAGDFPGPYEQYF	TGCGCCAGCAGCTTGGCCGGGGACTTCCCGGGACCTTACGAGCAGTACTTC
TRBJ2-2	14	NA	NA	TRBV10-3	CAISEREDTGELFF	TGTGCCATCAGTGAAAGGGAGGACACCGGGGAGCTGTTTTTT
TRBJ1-2	15	NA	NA	TRBV29-1	CSVESEMGGQYGYTF	TGCAGCGTTGAAAGTGAAATGGGGGGGCAGTATGGCTACACCTTC
TRBJ1-4	13	NA	NA	TRBV6-6	CASSGGEGEKLFF	TGTGCCAGCAGCGGAGGGGAGGGTGAAAAACTGTTTTTT
TRBJ1-6	15	TRBD1	NA	TRBV16	CASSQDRVLQSPLHF	TGTGCCAGCAGCCAAGACAGGGTCTTGCAATCACCCCTCCACTTT
TRBJ2-7	16	NA	NA	TRBV30	CAWRGLRGGANYEQYF	TGTGCCTGGAGGGGACTGAGGGGCGGAGCGAACTACGAGCAGTACTTC
TRBJ1-2	13	NA	NA	TRBV30	CAWSHSGTQGYTF	TGTGCCTGGAGTCATTCCGGGACACAGGGCTACACCTTC
TRBJ2-1	15	TRBD2	few	TRBV6-4	CASSALAGQYNEQFF	TGTGCCAGCAGTGCGCTAGCGGGGCAATACAATGAGCAGTTCTTC
TRBJ2-5	14	NA	few	TRBV7-3	CASSFQAVGETQYF	TGTGCCAGCAGCTTCCAGGCCGTCGGTGAGACCCAGTACTTC
TRBJ2-1	15	TRBD2	NA	TRBV9	CASSATSGTWDEQFF	TGTGCCAGCAGCGCAACTAGCGGGACTTGGGATGAGCAGTTCTTC
TRBJ1-2	14	NA	NA	TRBV28	CASSLGQTNYGYTF	TGTGCCAGCAGTCTAGGACAGACTAACTATGGCTACACCTTC
TRBJ1-2	14	NA	NA	TRBV30	CAWSVLGQSYGYTF	TGTGCCTGGAGTGTACTTGGACAGTCATATGGCTACACCTTC
TRBJ2-1	15	TRBD2	few	TRBV18	CASSPSGRQYNEQFF	TGTGCCAGCTCACCGAGCGGGAGGCAATACAATGAGCAGTTCTTC
TRBJ2-7	13	NA	few	TRBV25-1	CATRRGTNYEQYF	TGTGCCACCCGACGCGGGACCAACTACGAGCAGTACTTC
TRBJ2-7	14	NA	NA	TRBV10-3	CAISESPQRYEQYF	TGTGCCATCAGTGAGTCACCCCAGCGTTACGAGCAGTACTTC
TRBJ1-1	13	TRBD1	few	TRBV18	CASSPNDRGVSFF	TGTGCCAGCTCACCAAACGACAGGGGGGTTTCTTTCTTT
TRBJ1-1	14	TRBD1	few	TRBV29-1	CSVSRGLPNTEAFF	TGCAGCGTATCCAGGGGGCTTCCGAACACTGAAGCTTTCTTT
TRBJ1-3	16	NA	NA	TRBV4-3	CASSQDAASSGNTIYF	TGCGCCAGCAGCCAAGATGCCGCGAGCTCTGGAAACACCATATATTTT